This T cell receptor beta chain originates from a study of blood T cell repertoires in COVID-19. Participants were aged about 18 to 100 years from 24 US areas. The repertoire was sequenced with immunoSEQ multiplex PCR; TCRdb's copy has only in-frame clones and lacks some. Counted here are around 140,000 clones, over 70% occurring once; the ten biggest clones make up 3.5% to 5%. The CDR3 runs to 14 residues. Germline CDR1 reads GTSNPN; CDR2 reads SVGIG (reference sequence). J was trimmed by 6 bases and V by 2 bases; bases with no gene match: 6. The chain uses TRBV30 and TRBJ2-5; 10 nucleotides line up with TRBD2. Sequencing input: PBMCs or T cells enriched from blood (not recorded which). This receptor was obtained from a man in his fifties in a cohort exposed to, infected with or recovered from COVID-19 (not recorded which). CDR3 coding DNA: TGTGCCTGGAGTAAGCGGGGGGGCTGGAAGACCCAGTACTTC. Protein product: CAWSKRGGWKTQYF.